A single sample is the source of the 17 T cell receptor beta chains below, sequenced in a study of technical replicates of blood from a handful of donors. The assay was immunoSEQ multiplex PCR, and TCRdb's table has in-frame clones only and misses some. The table includes around 68,000 clones, 95% to 98% detected once. Material: T cells isolated from PBMCs. The receptors here all came from a human donor in good health.

The chain links TRBV30 to TRBJ2-7; 9 bases align to TRBD1. Germline CDR1 and CDR2: GTSNPN and SVGIG (reference sequence). Trimming removed 1 base from V and 6 bases from J; junction bases left unmatched: 10. CDR3 size: 15 residues. This chain's CDR3 is CAWSGGQGQGSEQYF. The CDR3 DNA is TGTGCCTGGAGTGGGGGGCAGGGACAGGGATCCGAGCAGTACTTC.

This chain connects TRBV6-1 to TRBJ2-7; 9 bases align to TRBD1. In germline, CDR1 is MNHNS, CDR2 SASEGT. V was clipped by 1 base and J by 6 bases; unmatched bases: 4. This CDR3 comprises 14 residues. The CDR3 reads CASSEERDRAEQYF. The CDR3 DNA reads TGTGCCAGCAGTGAAGAGAGGGACAGGGCCGAGCAGTACTTC.

The chain links TRBV27 to TRBJ2-2; 10 nucleotides match TRBD2. CDR3 length: 16 residues. J gave up 3 bases and V 4 bases, and 5 bases lay outside the gene matches. CDR1 MNHEY and CDR2 SMNVEV come from the germline V gene (reference sequence). The CDR3 spells CASSSPAGGYTGELFF. CDR3 sequence (DNA): TGTGCCAGCAGTTCCCCAGCGGGAGGGTACACCGGGGAGCTGTTTTTT.

The rearrangement joins TRBV11-3 to TRBJ2-1; D might be TRBD2 (6 bases). Germline V CDR1 and CDR2: SGHNT, YENEEA. V dropped 5 bases and J dropped 10 bases, with 21 bases sitting between them. CDR3 length: 15 residues. CDR3 nucleotides: TGTGCCAGCAGCCCAGGGACTCTCTCGGAGGAAGAGCAGTTCTTC. Translating it yields CASSPGTLSEEEQFF.

The CDR3: CASSVAGNQPQHF. The CDR3 bases are TGTGCCAGCAGCGTAGCAGGGAATCAGCCCCAGCATTTT. The chain joins TRBV9 to TRBJ1-5, with D possibly being TRBD1 (5 bases). Germline V CDR1 and CDR2: SGDLS, YYNGEE. This CDR3 is built from 13 residues. The V and J ends lost 0 bases and 4 bases respectively, with 5 bases between them.

The genes are TRBV7-8 and TRBJ2-7, with 7 bases matching TRBD2. The CDR3 extends over 13 amino acids. The ends lost 8 bases at V and 3 bases at J; junction bases unmatched: 7. Looked up from germline, CDR1 is SGHVS and CDR2 is FQNEAQ. The CDR3 loop is CASASGMYYEQYF. The CDR3 DNA sequence: TGTGCCAGCGCAAGCGGGATGTACTACGAGCAGTACTTC.

The genes are TRBV6-5 and TRBJ1-1; D not resolved. Germline V gene lookup returns CDR1 MNHEY and CDR2 SVGAGI. Trimming removed 4 bases from V and 5 bases from J, with 14 bases in between. CDR3 length: 14 residues. Here the CDR3 reads CASSLKVRGTEAFF. In DNA, the CDR3 is TGTGCCAGCAGTTTAAAGGTGCGGGGAACTGAAGCTTTCTTT.

A single count supports this clone. The J gene is TRBJ1-1, the V gene TRBV19; D is unresolved. V lost 9 bases to trimming and J lost 1 base, with 15 bases between them. The CDR3 contains 14 residues. Germline V lookup: CDR1 LNHDA, CDR2 SQIVND (reference sequence). The CDR3 DNA reads TGTGCCAGCCCTGTCGCGGGAACGAACACTGAAGCTTTCTTT. This codes for CASPVAGTNTEAFF.

This clone appeared a single time. The chain joins TRBV2 to TRBJ1-3; 7 nucleotides line up with TRBD1. This CDR3 has 18 amino acids. V trimming: 6 bases; J trimming: 0 bases; junction bases outside the gene matches: 14. Germline V gene data show CDR1 as SNHLY and CDR2 as FYNNEI. The CDR3 is CASSGPSPQGNSGNTIYF. The DNA for the CDR3 is TGTGCCAGCAGCGGGCCCTCTCCACAGGGGAACTCTGGAAACACCATATATTTT.

The gene calls are TRBV4-3 and TRBJ1-2, with 7 bases fitting TRBD1. CDR1 is LGHNA and CDR2 is YSLEER in the germline V gene. Trimming removed 1 base from V and 1 base from J; junction bases left unmatched: 3. The CDR3 spans 15 residues. CDR3 coding DNA: TGCGCCAGCAGCCAAGTGGGACAGCTTAACTATGGCTACACCTTC. It codes for CASSQVGQLNYGYTF.

There are a few counts of this clone. This chain uses TRBV19 with TRBJ1-1; the match to TRBD1 covers 10 bases. V lost 1 base to trimming and J lost 3 bases; unmatched junction nucleotides: 5. Germline V lookup: CDR1 LNHDA, CDR2 SQIVND (reference sequence). The CDR3 consists of 16 residues. This chain's CDR3 is CASSIGQGALYTEAFF. The CDR3 bases are TGTGCCAGTAGTATAGGACAGGGGGCATTATACACTGAAGCTTTCTTT.

This chain joins TRBV5-1 and TRBJ1-2; D remains unclear. The length of the CDR3 is 13 residues. Trimming left V 0 bases short and J 6 bases short, with 9 bases between. Germline CDR1 is SGHRS and CDR2 is YFSETQ. The CDR3 spells CASSLARENGYTF. The CDR3 DNA reads TGCGCCAGCAGCTTGGCCCGAGAAAATGGCTACACCTTC. The full variable domain, rest sourced from reference TRBV5-1 and TRBJ1-2, is KAGVTQTPRYLIKTRGQQVTLSCSPISGHRSVSWYQQTPGQGLQFLFEYFSETQRNKGNFPGRFSGRQFSNSRSEMNVSTLELGDSALYLCASSLARENGYTFGSGTRLTVV.

The sample holds one count of this clone. This chain joins TRBV30 and TRBJ1-1; 7 bases match TRBD1. CDR1 and CDR2 from the germline V gene are GTSNPN and SVGIG (reference sequence). The CDR3 is 16 residues long. V lost 5 bases to trimming and J lost 4 bases; unmatched junction nucleotides: 16. In DNA form, the CDR3 reads TGTGCCTGGGACGGGAGAAAGGGGGCATCGGGCACTGAAGCTTTCTTT. Its protein product is CAWDGRKGASGTEAFF.

The chain carries TRBV13 and TRBJ2-5; perhaps TRBD2 as D (6 bases). The CDR3 is made up of 16 amino acids. Germline V gives CDR1 PRHDT, CDR2 FYEKMQ (reference sequence). Trimming shortened V by 2 bases and J by 4 bases, and 17 bases separated the two germline ends. CDR3 DNA sequence: TGTGCCAGCAGCTTAAGGAGCCCTCCGGGACTAGAGACCCAGTACTTC. This sequence encodes CASSLRSPPGLETQYF.

The chain is built from TRBV29-1 and TRBJ1-1; a weak D match, TRBD1 (6 bases). CDR1 and CDR2 from the germline V gene are SQVTM and ANQGSEA. V was cut by 6 bases and J by 2 bases, with 13 bases left in between. This CDR3 is 13 amino acids long. The chain's CDR3 is CSVAGTYNTEAFF. CDR3 DNA: TGCAGCGTCGCCGGGACATATAACACTGAAGCTTTCTTT. Complete variable domain (other parts from reference TRBV29-1 and TRBJ1-1): SAVISQKPSRDICQRGTSLTIQCQVDSQVTMMFWYRQQPGQSLTLIATANQGSEATYESGFVIDKFPISRPNLTFSTLTVSNMSPEDSSIYLCSVAGTYNTEAFFGQGTRLTVV.

This chain links TRBV9 with TRBJ1-3; D is ambiguous. The germline CDR1 and CDR2 sequences are SGDLS and YYNGEE. This CDR3 has 14 amino acids. Trimming stripped 7 bases from V and 0 bases from J, with 11 bases between. The CDR3 loop is CASARADSGNTIYF. The CDR3 DNA reads as TGTGCCAGCGCGAGGGCCGACTCTGGAAACACCATATATTTT.

This chain joins TRBV7-2 and TRBJ1-5, with D hard to call. Germline CDR1 and CDR2: SGHTA and FQGNSA. The CDR3 totals 15 residues. V was trimmed by 1 base and J by 0 bases, leaving 7 bases between them. CDR3 sequence reads: CASSLGSVSNQPQHF. The CDR3 coding sequence is TGTGCCAGCAGCTTAGGTTCTGTTAGCAATCAGCCCCAGCATTTT.